The clone carrying this T cell receptor (beta chain) was counted at least ten times. What it binds is unknown. Libraries of naive CD8 T cells were made from 20,000 to 1,000,000 sorted cells. They used 10%, 30% or 50% RNA. Based on a CD8+CD4-CCR7+CD45RA+ profile, naive CD8 T cells were sorted. The sample belongs to a study of molecular identifiers for immune sequencing clone quantification. TCRdb re-analysed the PCR reads in MiXCR, keeping a single row per CDR3 protein. This table holds 600,000 to 650,000 distinct CDR3 sequences, about 20% found once. General observations from the study: Identical TCR molecules can share a barcode, and this sharing could underestimate highly expanded clone sizes.

The sequenced material came from naive CD8+ T cells from blood, with Jurkat cell RNA spiked in. Subset defined: FACS-sorted CD8+CD4-CCR7+CD45RA+ naive T cells. The receptor was derived from a human donor in good health. Some libraries in this study had Jurkat cell RNA spiked in.

Written as DNA, the CDR3 is TGTGCCAGCACCATGTCGCCGAACACTGAAGCTTTCTTT. Translating gives CASTMSPNTEAFF. The chain couples TRBV5-5 to TRBJ1-1; D not resolved. CDR1 is SGHKS and CDR2 is YYEKEE in the germline V gene (reference sequence). The CDR3 sequence is 13 residues long. Trimming removed 6 bases from V and 1 base from J, with 10 bases in between.